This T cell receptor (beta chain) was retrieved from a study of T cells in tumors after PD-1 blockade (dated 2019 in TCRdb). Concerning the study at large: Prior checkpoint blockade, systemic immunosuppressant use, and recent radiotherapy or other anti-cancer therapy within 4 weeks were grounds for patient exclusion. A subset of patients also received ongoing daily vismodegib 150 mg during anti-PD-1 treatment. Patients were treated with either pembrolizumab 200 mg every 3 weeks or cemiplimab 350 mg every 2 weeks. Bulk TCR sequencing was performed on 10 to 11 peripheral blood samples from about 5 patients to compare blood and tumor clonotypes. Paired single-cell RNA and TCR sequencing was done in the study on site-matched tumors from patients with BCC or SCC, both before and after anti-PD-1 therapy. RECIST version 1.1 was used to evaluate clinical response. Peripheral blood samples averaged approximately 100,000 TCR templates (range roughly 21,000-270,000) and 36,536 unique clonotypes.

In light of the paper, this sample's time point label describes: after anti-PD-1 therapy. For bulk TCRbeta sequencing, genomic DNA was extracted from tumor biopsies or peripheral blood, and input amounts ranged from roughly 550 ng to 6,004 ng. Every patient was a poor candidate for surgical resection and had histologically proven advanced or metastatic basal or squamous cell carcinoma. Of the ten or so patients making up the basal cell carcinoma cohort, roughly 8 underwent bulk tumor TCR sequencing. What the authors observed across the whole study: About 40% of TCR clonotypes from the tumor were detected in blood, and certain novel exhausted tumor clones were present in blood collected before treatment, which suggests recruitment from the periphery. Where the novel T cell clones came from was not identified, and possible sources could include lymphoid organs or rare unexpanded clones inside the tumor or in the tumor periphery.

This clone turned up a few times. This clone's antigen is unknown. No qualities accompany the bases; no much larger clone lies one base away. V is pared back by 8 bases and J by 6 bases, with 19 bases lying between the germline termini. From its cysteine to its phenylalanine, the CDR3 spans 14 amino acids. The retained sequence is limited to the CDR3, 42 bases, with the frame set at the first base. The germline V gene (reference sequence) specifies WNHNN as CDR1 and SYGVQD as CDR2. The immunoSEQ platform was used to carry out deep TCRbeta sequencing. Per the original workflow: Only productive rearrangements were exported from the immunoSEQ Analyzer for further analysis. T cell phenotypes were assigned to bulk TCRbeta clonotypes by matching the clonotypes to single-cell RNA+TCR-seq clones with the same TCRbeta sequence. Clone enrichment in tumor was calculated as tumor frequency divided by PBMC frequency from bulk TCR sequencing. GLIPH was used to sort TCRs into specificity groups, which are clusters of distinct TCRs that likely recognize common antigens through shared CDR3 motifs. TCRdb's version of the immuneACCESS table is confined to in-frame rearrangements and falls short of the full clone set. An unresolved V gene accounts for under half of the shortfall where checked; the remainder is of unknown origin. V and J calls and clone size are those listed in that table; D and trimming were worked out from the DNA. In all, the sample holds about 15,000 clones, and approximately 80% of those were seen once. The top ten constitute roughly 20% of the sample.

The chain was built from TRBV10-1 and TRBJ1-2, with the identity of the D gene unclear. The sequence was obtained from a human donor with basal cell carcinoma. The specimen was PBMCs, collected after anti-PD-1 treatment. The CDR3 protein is CASPLGRVDDGYTF. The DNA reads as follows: TGCGCCAGCCCCCTGGGCCGGGTGGATGATGGCTACACCTTC.